Sequencing of this T cell receptor beta chain was carried out in a study of CD8 T cells in Susac syndrome. An amount of RNA that ranged from roughly 0.45 to 1 ug was reverse transcribed with random hexamers. Amplification of the TCR beta CDR3 was carried out by immunoSEQ multiplex PCR, which spanned a total of 54 Vbeta and 13 Jbeta segments. One entry per CDR3 protein results from TCRdb running MiXCR on the immunoSEQ multiplex PCR reads. The sample records roughly 330,000 distinct CDR3 sequences, about 92% being singletons. Looked up from germline, CDR1 is MNHEY and CDR2 is SVGAGI. The CDR3 extends over 18 amino acids. V lost 1 base and J 4 bases, leaving 17 bases between the germline ends.

The TCR comes from a human donor with multiple sclerosis. The rearrangement uses TRBV6-5 and TRBJ2-6; D is perhaps TRBD1 (6 bases). Sequencing used CD4+ T cells from PBMCs. The chain's CDR3 is CASSYFETGLPGANVLTF. The DNA of the CDR3 is TGTGCCAGCAGTTACTTCGAAACAGGGCTGCCCGGGGCCAACGTCCTGACTTTC.